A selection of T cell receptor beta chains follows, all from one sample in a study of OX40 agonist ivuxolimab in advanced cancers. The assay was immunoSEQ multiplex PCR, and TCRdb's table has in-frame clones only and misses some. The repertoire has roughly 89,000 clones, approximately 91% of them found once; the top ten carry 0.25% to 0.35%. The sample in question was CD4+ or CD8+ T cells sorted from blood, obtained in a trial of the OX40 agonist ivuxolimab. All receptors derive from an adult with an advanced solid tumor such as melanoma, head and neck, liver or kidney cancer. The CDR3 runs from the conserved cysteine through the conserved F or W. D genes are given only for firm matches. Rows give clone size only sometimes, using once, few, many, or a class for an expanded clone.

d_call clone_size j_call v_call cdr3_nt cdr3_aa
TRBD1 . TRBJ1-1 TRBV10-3 TGTGCCATCAGTGAGCCGGGACAGGCGGACACTGAAGCTTTCTTT CAISEPGQADTEAFF
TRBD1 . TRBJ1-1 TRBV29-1 TGCAGCGTGGCCAGGGGACAGGCGGGGACTGAAGCTTTCTTT CSVARGQAGTEAFF
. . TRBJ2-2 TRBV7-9 TGTGCCAGCAGCTTAACCCCGAACACCGGGGAGCTGTTTTTT CASSLTPNTGELFF
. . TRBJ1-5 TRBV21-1 TGTGCCAGCAGCAAAGCGCTTTTAGGACAGGGACTCGATAGCAATCAGCCCCAGCATTTT CASSKALLGQGLDSNQPQHF
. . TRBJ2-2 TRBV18 TGTGCCAGCTCACCGAATCTCGGCTCCGGGGAGCTGTTTTTT CASSPNLGSGELFF
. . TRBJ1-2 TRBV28 TGTGCCAGCAGCCCGGGGGATTATGGCTACACCTTC CASSPGDYGYTF
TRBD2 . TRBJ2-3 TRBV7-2 TGTGCCACCGGAGCGGGATTGCAGAGGGGCACAGATACGCAGTATTTT CATGAGLQRGTDTQYF
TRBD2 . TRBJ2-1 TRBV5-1 TGCGCCAGCAGCTTGATCGCTAGCGGGAGGGCGGATGAGCAGTTCTTC CASSLIASGRADEQFF
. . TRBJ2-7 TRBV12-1 TGTGCCAGCATAGAGGACCTGTTAAGTTACTTCGAGCAGTACTTC CASIEDLLSYFEQYF
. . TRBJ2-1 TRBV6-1 TGTGCCAGCAGTGAAAGTGGATATGAGCAGTTCTTC CASSESGYEQFF
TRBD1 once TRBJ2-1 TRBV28 TGTGCCAGCAATACCCGGGACAGGGCCCTAAGGGGACAGCAGTTCTTC CASNTRDRALRGQQFF
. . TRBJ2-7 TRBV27 TGTGCCAGCAGAACCATAAGCTCCTACGAGCAGTACTTC CASRTISSYEQYF
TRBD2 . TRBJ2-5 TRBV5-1 TGCGCCAGCAGCCTCCTGACTAGCGGCCAAGAGACCCAGTACTTC CASSLLTSGQETQYF
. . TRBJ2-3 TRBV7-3 TGTGCCAGCAGCTTAAGCGGTACGGCAGATACGCAGTATTTT CASSLSGTADTQYF
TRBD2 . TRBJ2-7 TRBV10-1 TGCGCCAGCAGTGAAGGACTAGCGAGCGAGCAGTACTTC CASSEGLASEQYF
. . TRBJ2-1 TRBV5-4 TGTGCCAGCAGCTTAGGCGGTCGCTACAATGAGCAGTTCTTC CASSLGGRYNEQFF
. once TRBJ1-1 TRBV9 TGTGCCAGCAGCGTATCCCCGAACACTGAAGCTTTCTTT CASSVSPNTEAFF
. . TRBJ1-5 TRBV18 TGTGCCAGCTCACCTCGGGGGGATCAGCCCCAGCATTTT CASSPRGDQPQHF
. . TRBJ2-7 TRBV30 TGTGCCTGGTCCATTCAGGGATTTAAGTACTTC CAWSIQGFKYF
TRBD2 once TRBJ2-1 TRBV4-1 TGCGCCAGCAGCCACGGGACTAGCGGGAGGTATAATGAGCAGTTCTTC CASSHGTSGRYNEQFF
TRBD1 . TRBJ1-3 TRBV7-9 TGTGCCAGCAGCTTCGGACAGGGAAGCTCTGGAAACACCATATATTTT CASSFGQGSSGNTIYF
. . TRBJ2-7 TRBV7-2 TGTGCCAGCAGCCATAAATTGAGGACCCAAACCATGGCCTACGAGCAGTACTTC CASSHKLRTQTMAYEQYF
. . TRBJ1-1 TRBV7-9 TGTGCCAGCAGCTTAGTAGACACTGAAGCTTTCTTT CASSLVDTEAFF
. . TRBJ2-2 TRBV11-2 TGTGCCAGCAGCAAAAAGGGACTCACCGGGGAGCTGTTTTTT CASSKKGLTGELFF
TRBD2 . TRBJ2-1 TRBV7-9 TGTGCCAGCTTGTCGAGCGGGAAGGTGTACAATGAGCAGTTCTTC CASLSSGKVYNEQFF
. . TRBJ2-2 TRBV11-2 TGTGCCAGCAGCTTAAGTGGGTACACCGGGGAGCTGTTTTTT CASSLSGYTGELFF
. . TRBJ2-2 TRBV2 TGTGCCAGCCACCCGGGTACCTACCTGAACACCGGGGAGCTGTTTTTT CASHPGTYLNTGELFF
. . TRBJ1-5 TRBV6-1 TGTGCCAGCAGTGAAATAGGTCGGAATAATCAGCCCCAGCATTTT CASSEIGRNNQPQHF
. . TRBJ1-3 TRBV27 TGTGCCAGCAGTTTAACGTACGGAAACACCATATATTTT CASSLTYGNTIYF
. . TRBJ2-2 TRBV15 TGTGCCACCAGCAGAGATAAGGCGGCAAGACGGGGGGAGCTGTTTTTT CATSRDKAARRGELFF
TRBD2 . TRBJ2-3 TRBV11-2 TGTGCCAGCAGCTTCAGGGTAGCGGGAGGCACAGATACGCAGTATTTT CASSFRVAGGTDTQYF
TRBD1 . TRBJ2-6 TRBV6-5 TGTGCCAGCAGAAACAGGGGGTACGGGGCCAACGTCCTGACTTTC CASRNRGYGANVLTF
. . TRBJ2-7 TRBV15 TGTGCCACCAGCAAGGTAGAAGGTGTCGAGCAGTACTTC CATSKVEGVEQYF
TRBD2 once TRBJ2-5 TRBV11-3 TGTGCCAGCAGCTCGGGACTAGCGTCAGAGACCCAGTACTTC CASSSGLASETQYF
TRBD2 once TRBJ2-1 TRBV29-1 TGCAGCGTTGGCCGGACTAGCGGGTCCTACAATGAGCAGTTCTTC CSVGRTSGSYNEQFF
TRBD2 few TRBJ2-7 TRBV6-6 TGTGCCAGCAGTTACATGACTAGCGGGTACTCCTACGAGCAGTACTTC CASSYMTSGYSYEQYF
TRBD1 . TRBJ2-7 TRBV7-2 TGTGCCAGCAGTTCGGCGGGGACAGGGACCTACGAGCAGTACTTC CASSSAGTGTYEQYF
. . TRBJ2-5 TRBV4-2 TGTGCCAGCAGCCAAGGGTTGGTGGAGACCCAGTACTTC CASSQGLVETQYF
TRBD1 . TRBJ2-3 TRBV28 TGTGCCAGCAGTACCCCGGGACAGGGGAAAGATACGCAGTATTTT CASSTPGQGKDTQYF
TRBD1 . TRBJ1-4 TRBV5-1 TGCGCCAGCAGCTTGGTGGTCGGGACAGGGGGGCCAACAACTAATGAAAAACTGTTTTTT CASSLVVGTGGPTTNEKLFF
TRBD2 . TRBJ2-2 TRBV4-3 TGCGCCAGCAGCCAATCCCCGGGACTAGCGCTCGGGGAGCTGTTTTTT CASSQSPGLALGELFF
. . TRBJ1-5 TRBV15 TGTGCCACCAGCAGAGGGGATCTCCTGGAGCCCCAGCATTTT CATSRGDLLEPQHF
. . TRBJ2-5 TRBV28 TGTGCCAGCAGCTACCATGAGACCCAGTACTTC CASSYHETQYF
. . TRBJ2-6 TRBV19 TGTGCCAGTAGTATTCTAAGCTTCACCCGCTCTGGGGCCAACGTCCTGACTTTC CASSILSFTRSGANVLTF
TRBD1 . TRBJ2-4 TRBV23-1 TGCGCCAGCAGTCTTAAGACCCCGGGACAGGGGAAAAACATTCAGTACTTC CASSLKTPGQGKNIQYF
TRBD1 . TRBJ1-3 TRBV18 TGTGCCAGCTCACCGGACAGGGGAAACACCATATATTTT CASSPDRGNTIYF
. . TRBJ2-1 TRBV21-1 TGTGCCAGCAGCGCCGTGACAGGGGGCAAGGATGAGCAGTTCTTC CASSAVTGGKDEQFF
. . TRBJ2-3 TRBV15 TGTGCCACCAGCAGGACAGGGAGGACAGATACGCAGTATTTT CATSRTGRTDTQYF
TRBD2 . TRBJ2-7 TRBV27 TGTGCCAGCACCCCTTGGTCCGGGGGGGAGCAGTACTTC CASTPWSGGEQYF
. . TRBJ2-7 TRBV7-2 TGTGCCAGCAGCTCAGAGGGGCCCTACGAGCAGTACTTC CASSSEGPYEQYF
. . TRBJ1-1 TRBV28 TGTGCCAGCAGTTTGGGTTGGGGTGGGGCTTTCTTT CASSLGWGGAFF
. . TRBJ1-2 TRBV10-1 TGCGCCAGCAGTTTGAATCGGGGCAATGGGGATGGCTACACCTTC CASSLNRGNGDGYTF
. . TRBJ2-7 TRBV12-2 TGTGCAAGTCGCTTGTTGCGGGAGCCTAAATCAGAGCAGTACTTC CASRLLREPKSEQYF
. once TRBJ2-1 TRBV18 TGTGCCAGCTCACCACTCGGGACCTACAATGAGCAGTTCTTC CASSPLGTYNEQFF
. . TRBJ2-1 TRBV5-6 TGTGCCAGCAGCTTGCGGCTACTAGGATCCGGATCGCAGTTCTTC CASSLRLLGSGSQFF
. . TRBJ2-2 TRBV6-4 TGTGCCAGTAGGTCGAACACCGGGGAGCTGTTTTTT CASRSNTGELFF
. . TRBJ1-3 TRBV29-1 TGCAGCGTTGATTGGGGAAACACCATATATTTT CSVDWGNTIYF
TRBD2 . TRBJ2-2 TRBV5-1 TGCGCCAGCAGCTTGGGCGGGAGAACCGGGGAGCTGTTTTTT CASSLGGRTGELFF